The next 2 T cell receptor beta chains were all read from a single sample in a study of radiotherapy plus CTLA-4 blockade in lung cancer. Libraries were prepared by immunoSEQ multiplex PCR; TCRdb keeps only in-frame clonotypes and omits some of them. Here the sample spans 25,000 to 40,000 clones, less than 75% being singletons. This specimen consisted of peripheral blood, obtained from a patient treated with radiotherapy plus ipilimumab. Every receptor here comes from a human donor with non-small cell lung cancer whose response to radiotherapy plus ipilimumab could not be evaluated.

The gene calls are TRBV6-1 and TRBJ1-2; TRBD1 agrees at 10 bases. The CDR3 has 14 amino acids. CDR1 is MNHNS, CDR2 SASEGT, per germline. V lost 6 bases to trimming and J lost 6 bases; unmatched junction nucleotides: 7. CDR3: CASSQTGTGDGYTF. The CDR3 DNA reads TGTGCCAGCAGCCAGACCGGGACAGGGGATGGCTACACCTTC.

The V and J genes are TRBV2 and TRBJ2-7; D unresolved. From germline, CDR1 is SNHLY and CDR2 FYNNEI. This CDR3 region has 16 residues. V lost 2 bases to trimming and J lost 0 bases, with 14 bases between them. The CDR3 protein is CASSELLRLRSYEQYF. The CDR3 DNA follows: TGTGCCAGCAGTGAACTTTTGAGGTTACGCTCCTACGAGCAGTACTTC. Variable domain in full (rest from reference TRBV2 and TRBJ2-7): EPEVTQTPSHQVTQMGQEVILRCVPISNHLYFYWYRQILGQKVEFLVSFYNNEISEKSEIFDDQFSVERPDGSNFTLKIRSTKLEDSAMYFCASSELLRLRSYEQYFGPGTRLTVT.